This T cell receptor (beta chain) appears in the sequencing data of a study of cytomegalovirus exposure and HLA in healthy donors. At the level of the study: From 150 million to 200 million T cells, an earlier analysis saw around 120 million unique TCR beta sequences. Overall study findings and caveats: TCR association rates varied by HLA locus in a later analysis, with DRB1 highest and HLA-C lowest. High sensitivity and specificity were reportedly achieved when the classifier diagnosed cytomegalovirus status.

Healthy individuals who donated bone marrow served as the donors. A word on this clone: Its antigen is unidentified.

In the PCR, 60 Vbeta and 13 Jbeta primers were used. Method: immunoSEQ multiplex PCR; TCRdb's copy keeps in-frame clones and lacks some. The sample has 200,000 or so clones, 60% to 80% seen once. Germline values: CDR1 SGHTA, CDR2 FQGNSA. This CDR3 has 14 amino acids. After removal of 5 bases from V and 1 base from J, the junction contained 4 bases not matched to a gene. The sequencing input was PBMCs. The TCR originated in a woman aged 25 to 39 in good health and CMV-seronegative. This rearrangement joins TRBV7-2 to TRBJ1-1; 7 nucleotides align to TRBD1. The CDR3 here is CASSPRTGNTEAFF. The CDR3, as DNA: TGTGCCAGCAGCCCCCGGACAGGGAACACTGAAGCTTTCTTT.